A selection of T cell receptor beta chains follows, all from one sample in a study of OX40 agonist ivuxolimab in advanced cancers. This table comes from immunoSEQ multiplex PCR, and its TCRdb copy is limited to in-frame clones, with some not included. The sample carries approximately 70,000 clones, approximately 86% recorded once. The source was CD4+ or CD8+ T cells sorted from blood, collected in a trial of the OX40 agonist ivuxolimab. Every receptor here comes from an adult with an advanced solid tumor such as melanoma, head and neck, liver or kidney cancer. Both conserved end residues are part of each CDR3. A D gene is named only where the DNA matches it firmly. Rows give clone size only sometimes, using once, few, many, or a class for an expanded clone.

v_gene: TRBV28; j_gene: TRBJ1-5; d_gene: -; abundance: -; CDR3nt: TGTGCCAGCACCGCCATCTCGAATCAGCCCCAGCATTTT; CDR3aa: CASTAISNQPQHF
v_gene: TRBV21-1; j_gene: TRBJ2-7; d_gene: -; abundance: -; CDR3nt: TGTGCCAGCAGCCTAACCAGCCGAGAGCCTACCTACGAGCAGTACTTC; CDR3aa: CASSLTSREPTYEQYF
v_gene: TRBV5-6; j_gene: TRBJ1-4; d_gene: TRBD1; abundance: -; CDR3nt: TGTGCCAGCAGCTCGACAGGGGGCAATGAAAAACTGTTTTTT; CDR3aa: CASSSTGGNEKLFF
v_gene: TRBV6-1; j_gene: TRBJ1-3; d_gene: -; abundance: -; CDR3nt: TGTGCCAGCAGTGAAAGTGGAGGGTCTGGAAACACCATATATTTT; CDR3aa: CASSESGGSGNTIYF
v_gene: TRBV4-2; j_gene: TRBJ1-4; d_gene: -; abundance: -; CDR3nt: TGTGCCAGCAGCCAAGAAGGACAGAATGAAAAACTGTTTTTT; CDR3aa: CASSQEGQNEKLFF
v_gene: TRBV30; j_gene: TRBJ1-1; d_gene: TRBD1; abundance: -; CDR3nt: TGTGCCTCTTTCAAACAGGGGTACACTGAAGCTTTCTTT; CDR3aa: CASFKQGYTEAFF
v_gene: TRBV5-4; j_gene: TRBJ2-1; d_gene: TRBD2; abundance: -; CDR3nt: TGTGCCAGCAGCCCCGGGGGGGGCGCATCCTACAATGAGCAGTTCTTC; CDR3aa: CASSPGGGASYNEQFF
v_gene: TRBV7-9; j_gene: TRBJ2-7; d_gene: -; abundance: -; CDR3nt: TGTGCCAGCAGCCTCACCGGGTCCCGCGAGCAGTACTTC; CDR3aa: CASSLTGSREQYF
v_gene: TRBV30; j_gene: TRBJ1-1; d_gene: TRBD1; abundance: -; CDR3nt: TGTGCCTGGAGTAACCCGGGGACAGGGAACACTGAAGCTTTCTTT; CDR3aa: CAWSNPGTGNTEAFF
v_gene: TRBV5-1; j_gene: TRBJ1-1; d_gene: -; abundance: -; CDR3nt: TGCGCCAGCAGCTTGCCGGGCCCGAGGACTGAAGCTTTCTTT; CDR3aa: CASSLPGPRTEAFF
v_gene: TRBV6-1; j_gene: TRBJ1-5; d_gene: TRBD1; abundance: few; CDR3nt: TGTGCCAGCAGACTCGACAGGGCCGACAATCAGCCCCAGCATTTT; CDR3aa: CASRLDRADNQPQHF
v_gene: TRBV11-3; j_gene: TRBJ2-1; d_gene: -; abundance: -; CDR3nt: TGTGCCAGCAGCCGGGACCAAAATACCCACGAGCAGTTCTTC; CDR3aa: CASSRDQNTHEQFF
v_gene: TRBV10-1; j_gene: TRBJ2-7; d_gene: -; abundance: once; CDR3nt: TGCGCCAGCAGCCCCCGAGGGAGCTCCTACGAGCAGTACTTC; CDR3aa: CASSPRGSSYEQYF
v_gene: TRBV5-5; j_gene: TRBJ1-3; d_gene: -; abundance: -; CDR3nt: TGTGCCAGCAGCACGGGCGGGGGAACCGCCATATATTTT; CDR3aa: CASSTGGGTAIYF
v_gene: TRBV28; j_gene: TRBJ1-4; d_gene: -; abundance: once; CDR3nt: TGTGCCAGCACCTCTTACAGTAATGAAAAACTGTTTTTT; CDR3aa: CASTSYSNEKLFF